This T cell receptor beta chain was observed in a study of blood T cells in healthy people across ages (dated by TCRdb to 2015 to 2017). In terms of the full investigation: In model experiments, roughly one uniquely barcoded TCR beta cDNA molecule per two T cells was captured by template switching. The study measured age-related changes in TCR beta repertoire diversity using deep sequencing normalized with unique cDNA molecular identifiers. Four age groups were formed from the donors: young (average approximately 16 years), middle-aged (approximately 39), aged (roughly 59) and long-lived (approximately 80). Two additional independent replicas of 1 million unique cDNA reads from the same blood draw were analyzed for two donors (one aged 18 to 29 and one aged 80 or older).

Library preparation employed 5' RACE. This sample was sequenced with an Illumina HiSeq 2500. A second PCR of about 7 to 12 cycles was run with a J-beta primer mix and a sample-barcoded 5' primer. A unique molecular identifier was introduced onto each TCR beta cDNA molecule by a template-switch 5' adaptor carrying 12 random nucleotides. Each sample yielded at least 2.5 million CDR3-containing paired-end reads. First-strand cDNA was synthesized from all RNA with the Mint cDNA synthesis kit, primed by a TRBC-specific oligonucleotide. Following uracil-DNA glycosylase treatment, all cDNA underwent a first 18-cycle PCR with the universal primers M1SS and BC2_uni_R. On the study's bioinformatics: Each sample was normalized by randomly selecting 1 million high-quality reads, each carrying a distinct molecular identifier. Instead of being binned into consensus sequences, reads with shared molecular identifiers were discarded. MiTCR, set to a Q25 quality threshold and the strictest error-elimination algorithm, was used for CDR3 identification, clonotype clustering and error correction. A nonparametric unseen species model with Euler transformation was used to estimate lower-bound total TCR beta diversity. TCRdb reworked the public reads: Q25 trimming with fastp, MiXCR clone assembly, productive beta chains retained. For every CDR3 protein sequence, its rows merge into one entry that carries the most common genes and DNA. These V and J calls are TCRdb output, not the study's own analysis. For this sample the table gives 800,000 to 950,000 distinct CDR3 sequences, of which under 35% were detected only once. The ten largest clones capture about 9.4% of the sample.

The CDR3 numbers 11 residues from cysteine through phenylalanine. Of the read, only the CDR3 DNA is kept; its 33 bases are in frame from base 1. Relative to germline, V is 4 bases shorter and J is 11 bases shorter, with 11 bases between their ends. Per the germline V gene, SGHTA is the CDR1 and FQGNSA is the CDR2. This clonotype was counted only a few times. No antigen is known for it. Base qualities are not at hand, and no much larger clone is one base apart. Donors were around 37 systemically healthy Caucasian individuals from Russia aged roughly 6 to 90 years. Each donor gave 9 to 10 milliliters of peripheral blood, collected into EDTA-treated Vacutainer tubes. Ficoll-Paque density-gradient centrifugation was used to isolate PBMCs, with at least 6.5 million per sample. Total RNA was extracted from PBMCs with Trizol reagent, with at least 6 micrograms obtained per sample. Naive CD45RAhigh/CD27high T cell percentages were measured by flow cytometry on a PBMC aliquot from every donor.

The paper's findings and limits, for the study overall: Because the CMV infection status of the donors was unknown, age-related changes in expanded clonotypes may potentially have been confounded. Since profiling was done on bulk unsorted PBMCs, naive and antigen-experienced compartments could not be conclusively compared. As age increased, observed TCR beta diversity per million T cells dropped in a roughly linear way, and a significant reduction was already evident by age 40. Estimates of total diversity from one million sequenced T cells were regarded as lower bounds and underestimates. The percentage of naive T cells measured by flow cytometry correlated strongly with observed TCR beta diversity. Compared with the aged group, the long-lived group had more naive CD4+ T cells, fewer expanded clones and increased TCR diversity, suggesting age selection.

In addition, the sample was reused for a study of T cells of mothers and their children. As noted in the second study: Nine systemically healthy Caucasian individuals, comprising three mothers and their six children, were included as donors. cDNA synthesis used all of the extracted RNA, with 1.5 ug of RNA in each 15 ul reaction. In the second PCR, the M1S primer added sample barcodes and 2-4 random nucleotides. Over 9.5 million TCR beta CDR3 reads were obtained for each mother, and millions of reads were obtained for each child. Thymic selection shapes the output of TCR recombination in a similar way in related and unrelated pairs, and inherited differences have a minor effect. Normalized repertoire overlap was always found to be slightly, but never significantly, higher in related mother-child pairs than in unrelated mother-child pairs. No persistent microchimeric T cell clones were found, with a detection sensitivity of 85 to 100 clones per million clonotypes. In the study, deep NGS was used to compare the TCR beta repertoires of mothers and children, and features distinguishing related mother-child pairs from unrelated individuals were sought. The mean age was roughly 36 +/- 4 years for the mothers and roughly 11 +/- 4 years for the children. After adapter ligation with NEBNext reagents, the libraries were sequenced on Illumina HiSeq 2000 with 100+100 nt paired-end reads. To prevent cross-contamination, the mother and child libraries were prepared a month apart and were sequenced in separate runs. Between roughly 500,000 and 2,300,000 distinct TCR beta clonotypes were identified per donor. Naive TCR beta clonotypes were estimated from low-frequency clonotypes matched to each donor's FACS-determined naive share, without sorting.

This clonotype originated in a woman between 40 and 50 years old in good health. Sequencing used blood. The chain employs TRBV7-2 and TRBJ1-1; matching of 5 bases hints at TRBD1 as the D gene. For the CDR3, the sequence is CASSSATDAFF. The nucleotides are TGTGCCAGCAGCTCGGCGACAGACGCTTTCTTT.